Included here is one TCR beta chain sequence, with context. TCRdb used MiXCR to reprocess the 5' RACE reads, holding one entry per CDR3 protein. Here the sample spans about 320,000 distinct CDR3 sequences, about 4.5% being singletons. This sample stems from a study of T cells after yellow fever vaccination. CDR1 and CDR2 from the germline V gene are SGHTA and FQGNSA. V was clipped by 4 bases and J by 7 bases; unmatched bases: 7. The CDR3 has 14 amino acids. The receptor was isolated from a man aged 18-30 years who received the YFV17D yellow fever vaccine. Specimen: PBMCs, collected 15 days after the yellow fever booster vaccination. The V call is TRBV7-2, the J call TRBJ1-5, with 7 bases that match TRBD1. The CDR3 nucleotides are TGTGCCAGCAGCTCACAGGGGATTGAGCAGCCCCAGCATTTT. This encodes CASSSQGIEQPQHF.